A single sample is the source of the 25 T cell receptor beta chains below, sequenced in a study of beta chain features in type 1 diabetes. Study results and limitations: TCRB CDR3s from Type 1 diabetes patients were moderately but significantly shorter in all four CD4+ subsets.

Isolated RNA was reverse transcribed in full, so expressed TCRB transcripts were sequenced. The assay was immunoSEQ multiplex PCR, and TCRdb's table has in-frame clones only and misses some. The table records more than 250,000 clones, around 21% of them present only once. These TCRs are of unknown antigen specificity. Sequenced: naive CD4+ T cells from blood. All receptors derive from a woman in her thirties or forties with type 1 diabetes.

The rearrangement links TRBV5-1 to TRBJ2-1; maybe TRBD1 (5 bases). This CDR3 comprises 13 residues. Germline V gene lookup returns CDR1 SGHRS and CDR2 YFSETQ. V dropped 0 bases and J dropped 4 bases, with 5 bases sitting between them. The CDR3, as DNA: TGCGCCAGCAGCTTGGGACAGTACAATGAGCAGTTCTTC. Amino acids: CASSLGQYNEQFF.

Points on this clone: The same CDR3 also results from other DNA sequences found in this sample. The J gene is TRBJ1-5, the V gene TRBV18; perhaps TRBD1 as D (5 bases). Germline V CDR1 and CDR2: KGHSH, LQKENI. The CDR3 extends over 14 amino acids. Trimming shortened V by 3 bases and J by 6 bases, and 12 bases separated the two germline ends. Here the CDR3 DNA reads TGTGCCAGCTCACCGGGGCAGGGAAGTCAGCCCCAGCATTTT. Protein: CASSPGQGSQPQHF. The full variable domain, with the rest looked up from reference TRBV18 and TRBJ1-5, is NAGVMQNPRHLVRRRGQEARLRCSPMKGHSHVYWYRQLPEEGLKFMVYLQKENIIDESGMPKERFSAEFPKEGPSILRIQQVVRGDSAAYFCASSPGQGSQPQHFGDGTRLSIL.

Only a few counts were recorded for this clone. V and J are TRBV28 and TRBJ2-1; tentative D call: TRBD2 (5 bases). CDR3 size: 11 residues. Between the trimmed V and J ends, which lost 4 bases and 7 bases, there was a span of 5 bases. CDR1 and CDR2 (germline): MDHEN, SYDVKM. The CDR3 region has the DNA TGTGCCAGCAGTTCGGGAAATGAGCAGTTCTTC. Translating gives CASSSGNEQFF. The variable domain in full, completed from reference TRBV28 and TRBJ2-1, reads DVKVTQSSRYLVKRTGEKVFLECVQDMDHENMFWYRQDPGLGLRLIYFSYDVKMKEKGDIPEGYSVSREKKERFSLILESASTNQTSMYLCASSSGNEQFFGPGTRLTVL.

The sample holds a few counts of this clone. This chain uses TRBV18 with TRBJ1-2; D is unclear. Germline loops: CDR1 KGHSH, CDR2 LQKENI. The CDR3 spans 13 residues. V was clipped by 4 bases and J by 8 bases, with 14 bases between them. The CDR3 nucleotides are TGTGCCAGCTCACGACCCGGGCGGGGAGGCTACACCTTC. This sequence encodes CASSRPGRGGYTF.

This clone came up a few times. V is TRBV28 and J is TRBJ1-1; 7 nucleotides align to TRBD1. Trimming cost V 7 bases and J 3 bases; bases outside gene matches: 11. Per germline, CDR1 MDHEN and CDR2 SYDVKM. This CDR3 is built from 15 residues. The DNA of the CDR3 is TGTGCCAGCACCCCAGGGGGACCTGGACACACTGAAGCTTTCTTT. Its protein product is CASTPGGPGHTEAFF.

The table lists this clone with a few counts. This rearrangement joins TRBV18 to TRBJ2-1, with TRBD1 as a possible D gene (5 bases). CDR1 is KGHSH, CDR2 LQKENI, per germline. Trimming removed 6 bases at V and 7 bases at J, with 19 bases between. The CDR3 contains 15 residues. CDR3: CASSQGAVVTNEQFF. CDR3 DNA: TGTGCCAGCTCGCAAGGGGCCGTGGTGACGAATGAGCAGTTCTTC.

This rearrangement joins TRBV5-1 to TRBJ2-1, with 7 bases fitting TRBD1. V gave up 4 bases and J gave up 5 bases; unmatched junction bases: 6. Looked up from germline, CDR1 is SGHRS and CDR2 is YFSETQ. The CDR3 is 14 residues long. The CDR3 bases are TGCGCCAGCAGCCAACAAACAGGGGACAATGAGCAGTTCTTC. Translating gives CASSQQTGDNEQFF.

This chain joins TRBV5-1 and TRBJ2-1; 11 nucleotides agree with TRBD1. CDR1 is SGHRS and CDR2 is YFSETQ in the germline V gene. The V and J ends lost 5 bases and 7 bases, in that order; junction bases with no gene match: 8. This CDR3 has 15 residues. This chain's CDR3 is CASRRTGGSGNEQFF. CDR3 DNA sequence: TGCGCCAGCAGGCGGACAGGGGGCTCAGGGAATGAGCAGTTCTTC.

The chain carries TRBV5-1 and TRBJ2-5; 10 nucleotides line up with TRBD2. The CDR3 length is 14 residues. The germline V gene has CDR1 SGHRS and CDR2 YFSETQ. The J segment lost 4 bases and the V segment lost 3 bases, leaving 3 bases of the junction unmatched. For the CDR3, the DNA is TGCGCCAGCAGCTCTCGGACTAGCGGAGAGACCCAGTACTTC. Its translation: CASSSRTSGETQYF.

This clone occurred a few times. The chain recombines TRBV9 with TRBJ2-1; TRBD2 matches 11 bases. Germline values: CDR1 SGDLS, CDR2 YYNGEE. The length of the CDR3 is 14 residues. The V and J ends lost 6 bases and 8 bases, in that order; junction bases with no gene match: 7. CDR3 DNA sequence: TGTGCCAGCACGGAAACTAGCGGGAGTCATGAGCAGTTCTTC. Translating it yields CASTETSGSHEQFF.

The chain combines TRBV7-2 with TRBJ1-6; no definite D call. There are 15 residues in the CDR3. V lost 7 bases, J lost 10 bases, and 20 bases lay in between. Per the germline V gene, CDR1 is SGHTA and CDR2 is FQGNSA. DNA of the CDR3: TGTGCCAGCACCAATATGGCGGGAAAGGGCTCACCCCTCCACTTT. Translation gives CASTNMAGKGSPLHF.

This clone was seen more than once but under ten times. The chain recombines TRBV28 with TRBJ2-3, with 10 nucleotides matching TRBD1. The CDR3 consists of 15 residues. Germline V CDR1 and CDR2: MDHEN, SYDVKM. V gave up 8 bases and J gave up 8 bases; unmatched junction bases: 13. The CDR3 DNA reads TGTGCCAGCTCCCGGGGGGGACAGGGGAGGGGTACGCAGTATTTT. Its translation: CASSRGGQGRGTQYF. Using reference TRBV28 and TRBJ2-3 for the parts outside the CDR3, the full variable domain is DVKVTQSSRYLVKRTGEKVFLECVQDMDHENMFWYRQDPGLGLRLIYFSYDVKMKEKGDIPEGYSVSREKKERFSLILESASTNQTSMYLCASSRGGQGRGTQYFGPGTRLTVL.

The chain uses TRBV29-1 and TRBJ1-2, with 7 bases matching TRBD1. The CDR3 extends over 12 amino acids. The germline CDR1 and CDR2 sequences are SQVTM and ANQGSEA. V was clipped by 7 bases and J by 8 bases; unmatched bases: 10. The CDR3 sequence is CSAATTGKGYTF. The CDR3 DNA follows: TGCAGCGCCGCAACGACAGGGAAAGGCTACACCTTC.

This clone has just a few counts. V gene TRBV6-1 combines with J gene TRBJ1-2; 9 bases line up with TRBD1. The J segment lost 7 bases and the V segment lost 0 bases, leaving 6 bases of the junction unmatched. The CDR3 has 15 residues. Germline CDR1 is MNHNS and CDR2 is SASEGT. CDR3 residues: CASSEAWTGAGGYTF. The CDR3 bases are TGTGCCAGCAGTGAAGCCTGGACAGGGGCAGGTGGCTACACCTTC.

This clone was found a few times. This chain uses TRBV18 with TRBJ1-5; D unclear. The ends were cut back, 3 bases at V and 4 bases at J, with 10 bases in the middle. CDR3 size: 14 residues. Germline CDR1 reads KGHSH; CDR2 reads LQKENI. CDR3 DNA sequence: TGTGCCAGCTCACCTTACAGTGGAAATCAGCCCCAGCATTTT. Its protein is CASSPYSGNQPQHF.

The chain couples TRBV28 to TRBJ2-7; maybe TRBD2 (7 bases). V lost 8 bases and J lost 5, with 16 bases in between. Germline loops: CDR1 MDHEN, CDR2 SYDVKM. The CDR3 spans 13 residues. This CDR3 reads CASVGGLDHEQYF. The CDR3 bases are TGTGCCAGCGTCGGGGGGCTCGACCACGAGCAGTACTTC.

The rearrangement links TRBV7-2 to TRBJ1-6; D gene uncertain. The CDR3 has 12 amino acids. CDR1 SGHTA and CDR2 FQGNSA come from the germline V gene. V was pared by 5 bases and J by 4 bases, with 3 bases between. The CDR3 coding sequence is TGTGCCAGCAGCCCGTATAATTCACCCCTCCACTTT. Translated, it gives CASSPYNSPLHF.

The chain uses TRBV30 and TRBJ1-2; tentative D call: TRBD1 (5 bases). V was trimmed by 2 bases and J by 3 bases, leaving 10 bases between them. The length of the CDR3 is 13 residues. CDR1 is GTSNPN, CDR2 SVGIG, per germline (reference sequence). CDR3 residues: CAWSRGTYYGYTF. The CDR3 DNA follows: TGTGCCTGGAGTCGCGGGACCTACTATGGCTACACCTTC. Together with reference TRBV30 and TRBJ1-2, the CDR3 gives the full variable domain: SQTIHQWPATLVQPVGSPLSLECTVEGTSNPNLYWYRQAAGRGLQLLFYSVGIGQISSEVPQNLSASRPQDRQFILSSKKLLLSDSGFYLCAWSRGTYYGYTFGSGTRLTVV.

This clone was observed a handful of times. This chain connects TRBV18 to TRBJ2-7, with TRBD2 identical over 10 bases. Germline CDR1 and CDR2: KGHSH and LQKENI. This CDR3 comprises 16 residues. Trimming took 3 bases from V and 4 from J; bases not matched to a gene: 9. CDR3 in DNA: TGTGCCAGCTCACCCGGGGCTAGCGGGGGACCTTACGAGCAGTACTTC. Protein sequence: CASSPGASGGPYEQYF.

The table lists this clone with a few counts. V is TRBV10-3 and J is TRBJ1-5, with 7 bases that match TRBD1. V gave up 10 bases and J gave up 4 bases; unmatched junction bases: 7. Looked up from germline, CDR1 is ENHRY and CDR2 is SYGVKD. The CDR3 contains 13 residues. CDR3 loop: CATGTASNQPQHF. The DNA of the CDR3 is TGTGCCACCGGGACAGCCTCAAATCAGCCCCAGCATTTT.

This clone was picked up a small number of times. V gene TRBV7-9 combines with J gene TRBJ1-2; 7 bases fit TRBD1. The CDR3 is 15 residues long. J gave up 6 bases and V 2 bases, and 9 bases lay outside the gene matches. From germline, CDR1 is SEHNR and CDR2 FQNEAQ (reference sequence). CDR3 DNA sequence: TGTGCCAGCAGCTTATCAGACAGGGTACAACATGGCTACACCTTC. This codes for CASSLSDRVQHGYTF.

The CDR3 DNA follows: TGCGCCAGCAGCCTCGGGACAGTTCAGGGGGATACGCAGTATTTT. It translates to CASSLGTVQGDTQYF. The chain uses TRBV4-1 and TRBJ2-3; 7 bases fit TRBD1. The trim removed 4 bases at V and 6 bases at J, leaving 10 bases unmatched. Germline CDR1 MGHRA, CDR2 YSYEKL. The CDR3 spans 15 residues.

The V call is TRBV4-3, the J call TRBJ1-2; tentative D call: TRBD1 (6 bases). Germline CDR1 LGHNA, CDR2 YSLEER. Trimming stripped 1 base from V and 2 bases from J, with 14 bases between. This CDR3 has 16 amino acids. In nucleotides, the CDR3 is TGCGCCAGCAGCCAAGTTACAGGGAGAACGAACTATGGCTACACCTTC. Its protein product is CASSQVTGRTNYGYTF.

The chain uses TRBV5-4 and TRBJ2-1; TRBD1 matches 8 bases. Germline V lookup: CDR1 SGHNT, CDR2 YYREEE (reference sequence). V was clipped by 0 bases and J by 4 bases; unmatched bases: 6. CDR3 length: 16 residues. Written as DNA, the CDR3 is TGTGCCAGCAGCTTGGAGCCGGGACAGGAATACAATGAGCAGTTCTTC. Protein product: CASSLEPGQEYNEQFF.

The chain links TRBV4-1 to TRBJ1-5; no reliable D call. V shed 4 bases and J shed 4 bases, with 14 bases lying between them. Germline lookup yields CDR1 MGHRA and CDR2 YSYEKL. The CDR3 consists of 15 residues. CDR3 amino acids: CASSRVGEGNQPQHF. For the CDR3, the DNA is TGCGCCAGCAGCCGCGTCGGGGAAGGTAATCAGCCCCAGCATTTT.